This entry lists 17 T cell receptor beta chains sequenced from one sample in a study of T-cell memory formation after mild COVID-19. TCRdb re-called the 5' RACE reads with MiXCR, one entry per CDR3 protein. The table lists about 360,000 distinct CDR3 sequences, about an eighth of them singletons, with over 20% in the top ten. Sequenced: PBMCs or a T cell subset sorted from them (not recorded which). Receptors originate from a man aged 18 to 30 who had mild COVID-19 (a few samples of this study predate the infection). Cell type and time point are not known.

The chain employs TRBV4-3 and TRBJ1-6; D might be TRBD1 (5 bases). Germline CDR1 and CDR2: LGHNA and YSLEER. The CDR3 runs to 15 residues. Trimming removed 0 bases from V and 7 bases from J, with 10 bases in between. CDR3 sequence (DNA): TGCGCCAGCAGCCAAGACGGTGGGACCAATTCACCCCTCCACTTT. It specifies CASSQDGGTNSPLHF.

This chain joins TRBV7-8 and TRBJ1-6, with TRBD1 identical over 7 bases. The germline V gene has CDR1 SGHVS and CDR2 FQNEAQ. The CDR3 runs to 16 residues. V shed 5 bases and J 6 bases; nucleotides not matched to a gene: 10. CDR3 residues: CASSQGGQLINSPLHF. As DNA, the CDR3 is TGTGCCAGCAGCCAAGGGGGACAGTTGATTAATTCACCCCTCCACTTT.

The V call is TRBV28, the J call TRBJ1-2, with D maybe TRBD1 (5 bases). The germline V gene has CDR1 MDHEN and CDR2 SYDVKM. This CDR3 comprises 10 residues. The V and J ends lost 5 bases and 13 bases respectively, with 11 bases between them. Here the CDR3 reads CASSGRASTF. In nucleotides, the CDR3 is TGTGCCAGCAGTGGCAGGGCTAGCACCTTC.

This clonotype came up a few times. V gene TRBV4-2 combines with J gene TRBJ1-1; D is possibly TRBD1 (5 bases). CDR1 and CDR2 from the germline V gene are LGHNA and YNFKEQ. The CDR3 has 15 amino acids. The germline V and J ends were trimmed by 0 bases and 1 base, with 9 bases remaining between them. CDR3 amino acids: CASSQDREWNTEAFF. The CDR3 DNA follows: TGTGCCAGCAGCCAAGACAGGGAATGGAACACTGAAGCTTTCTTT.

The chain joins TRBV2 to TRBJ1-2, with D perhaps TRBD1 (6 bases). The length of the CDR3 is 15 residues. The V gene's germline CDR1 is SNHLY and CDR2 FYNNEI. Trimming cost V 6 bases and J 2 bases, with 16 bases left between them. Written as DNA, the CDR3 is TGTGCCAGCAGCCCTCAGGGGTTCGGAAACTATGGCTACACCTTC. Its translation is CASSPQGFGNYGYTF.

This clonotype was detected many times. This sequence joins TRBV5-1 and TRBJ2-3; D is ambiguous. This CDR3 has 12 residues. Trimming took 5 bases from V and 4 from J, leaving 8 bases between them. Per germline, CDR1 SGHRS and CDR2 YFSETQ. CDR3: CASRWMSDTQYF. For the CDR3, the DNA is TGCGCCAGCAGATGGATGTCAGATACGCAGTATTTT.

This clonotype appeared a few times. J is TRBJ1-3 and V is TRBV12-3 or TRBV12-4; no clear D gene. Trimming left V 5 bases short and J 0 bases short, with 11 bases between. The CDR3 totals 15 residues. CDR3 in DNA: TGTGCCAGCAGTCATTTGCGGATCTCTGGAAACACCATATATTTT. As protein: CASSHLRISGNTIYF.

The chain joins TRBV12-3 or TRBV12-4 to TRBJ2-1; 8 positions agree with TRBD2. With V trimmed by 5 bases and J by 13 bases, 13 bases remained unmatched. The length of the CDR3 is 14 residues. CDR3 nucleotide sequence: TGTGCCAGCAGTCGTAGCGGGGTCAAGGGTGATCAGTTCTTC. Translation gives CASSRSGVKGDQFF.

V and J are TRBV24-1 and TRBJ2-4, with D possibly TRBD2 on 7 matching bases. The V end lost 4 bases, the J end lost 10 bases, and 16 bases lay between the germline ends. Germline V gives CDR1 KGHDR, CDR2 SFDVKD. CDR3 length: 14 residues. CDR3 loop: CATSESGGLGIQYF. Written as DNA, the CDR3 is TGTGCCACCAGTGAGTCCGGGGGGCTAGGGATTCAGTACTTC.

This sequence joins TRBV7-9 and TRBJ2-3, with D unclear. The CDR3 contains 14 residues. Trimming took off 5 bases at V and 4 bases at J, with 13 bases between the two ends. The germline CDR1 and CDR2 sequences are SEHNR and FQNEAQ (reference sequence). The CDR3 sequence is CASSPPMAADTQYF. Here the CDR3 DNA reads TGTGCCAGCAGCCCACCGATGGCAGCAGATACGCAGTATTTT. Full variable domain (rest looked up from reference TRBV7-9 and TRBJ2-3): DTGVSQNPRHKITKRGQNVTFRCDPISEHNRLYWYRQTLGQGPEFLTYFQNEAQLEKSRLLSDRFSAERPKGSFSTLEIQRTEQGDSAMYLCASSPPMAADTQYFGPGTRLTVL.

This clonotype was observed a few times. The chain uses TRBV5-1 and TRBJ1-3; tentatively, D is TRBD1 (5 bases). The CDR3 contains 13 residues. Germline V gene sequence: CDR1 SGHRS, CDR2 YFSETQ. V lost 4 bases, J lost 10 bases, and 15 bases lay in between. Written as DNA, the CDR3 is TGCGCCAGCAGCGGGGGACCCGAGGAGACCATATATTTT. It specifies CASSGGPEETIYF.

V usage is TRBV11-2 and J usage is TRBJ2-7; TRBD2 matches at 9 bases. Germline CDR1 reads SGHAT; CDR2 reads FQNNGV. CDR3 length: 15 residues. Trimming removed 5 bases from V and 4 bases from J; junction bases left unmatched: 9. The CDR3 loop is CASSMLTSGQYEQYF. The DNA of the CDR3 is TGTGCCAGCAGCATGCTGACTAGCGGCCAATACGAGCAGTACTTC.

This clonotype was counted ten times or more. The J gene is TRBJ1-1, the V gene TRBV7-9, with 7 bases aligning to TRBD1. Germline V gene data show CDR1 as SEHNR and CDR2 as FQNEAQ (reference sequence). The junction had 9 bases not matched to a gene; V was cut back by 7 bases and J by 4 bases. The CDR3 contains 14 residues. As DNA, the CDR3 is TGTGCCAGCAACCCTCGCCCAGGGGGCACTGAAGCTTTCTTT. It yields the protein CASNPRPGGTEAFF.

This chain links TRBV7-3 with TRBJ1-1, with TRBD1 as a possible D gene (5 bases). V was cut by 5 bases and J by 3 bases, with 25 bases left in between. CDR3 length equals 18 residues. Germline lookup yields CDR1 SGHTA and CDR2 FQGTGA. The CDR3 protein is CASSRLGTQGHYDTEAFF. CDR3 DNA: TGTGCCAGCAGCAGGCTGGGGACGCAGGGTCATTACGACACTGAAGCTTTCTTT.

This clonotype was counted a few times. This chain uses TRBV5-1 with TRBJ1-1; D might be TRBD1 (5 bases). Trimming removed 5 bases at V and 5 bases at J, with 16 bases between. Germline assignment: CDR1 SGHRS and CDR2 YFSETQ. This CDR3 spans 14 amino acids. The CDR3: CASRPPRVSTEAFF. The CDR3 DNA is TGCGCCAGCAGACCTCCCAGGGTTTCGACTGAAGCTTTCTTT.

This chain uses TRBV12-3 or TRBV12-4 with TRBJ2-3; no definite D call. Trimming removed 5 bases at V and 1 base at J, with 10 bases between. The CDR3 totals 14 residues. This chain's CDR3 is CASSKMGGTDTQYF. The CDR3 nucleotides read TGTGCCAGCAGTAAAATGGGTGGCACAGATACGCAGTATTTT.

This clonotype has just a few counts. V usage is TRBV28 and J usage is TRBJ2-7, with 12 bases matching TRBD1. V gave up 6 bases and J gave up 6 bases; unmatched junction bases: 9. CDR3 length equals 15 residues. Germline CDR1 MDHEN, CDR2 SYDVKM. CDR3 DNA: TGTGCCAGCAGCTCTCCGGGACAGGGGGCGCGCGAGCAGTACGTC. Its translation is CASSSPGQGAREQYV.